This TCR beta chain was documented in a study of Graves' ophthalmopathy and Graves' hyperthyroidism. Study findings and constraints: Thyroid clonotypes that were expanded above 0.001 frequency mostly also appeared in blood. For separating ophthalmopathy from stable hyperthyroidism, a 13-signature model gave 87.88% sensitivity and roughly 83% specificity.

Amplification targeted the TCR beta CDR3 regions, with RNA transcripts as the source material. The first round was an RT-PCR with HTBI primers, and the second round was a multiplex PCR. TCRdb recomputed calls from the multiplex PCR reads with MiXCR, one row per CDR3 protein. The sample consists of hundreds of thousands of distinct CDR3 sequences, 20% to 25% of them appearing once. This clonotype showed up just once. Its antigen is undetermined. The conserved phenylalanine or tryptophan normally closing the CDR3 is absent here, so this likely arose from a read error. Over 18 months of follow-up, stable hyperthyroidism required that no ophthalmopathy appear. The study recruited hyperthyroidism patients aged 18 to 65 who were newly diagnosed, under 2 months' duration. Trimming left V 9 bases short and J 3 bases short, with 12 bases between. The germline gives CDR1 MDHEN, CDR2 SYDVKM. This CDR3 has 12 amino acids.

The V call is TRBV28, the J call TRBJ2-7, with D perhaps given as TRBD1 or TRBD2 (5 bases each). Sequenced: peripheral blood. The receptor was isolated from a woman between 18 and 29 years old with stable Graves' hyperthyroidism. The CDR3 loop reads CARKGRIYEQYY. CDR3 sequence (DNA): TGTGCCAGGAAGGGACGGATCTACGAGCAGTACTAC.